This T cell receptor beta chain was obtained from a study of radiotherapy plus CTLA-4 blockade in lung cancer. Study summary: Objective responses were seen in 15% to 20% of patients, disease control in 31%.

V dropped 4 bases and J dropped 4; count of bases not matched to a gene: 7. This CDR3 spans 14 amino acids. CDR1 is SQVTM and CDR2 is ANQGSEA in the germline V gene. Libraries were prepared by immunoSEQ multiplex PCR; TCRdb keeps only in-frame clonotypes and omits some of them. The sample has 75,000 to 95,000 clones, roughly 78% seen once. The receptor was isolated from a human donor with non-small cell lung cancer that progressed on radiotherapy plus ipilimumab. The chain employs TRBV29-1 and TRBJ1-1; 9 bases match TRBD1. The sample in question was peripheral blood, obtained from a patient treated with radiotherapy plus ipilimumab. The CDR3: CSVGTGARGTEAFF. The CDR3 DNA sequence: TGCAGCGTTGGGACAGGGGCGCGGGGCACTGAAGCTTTCTTT.